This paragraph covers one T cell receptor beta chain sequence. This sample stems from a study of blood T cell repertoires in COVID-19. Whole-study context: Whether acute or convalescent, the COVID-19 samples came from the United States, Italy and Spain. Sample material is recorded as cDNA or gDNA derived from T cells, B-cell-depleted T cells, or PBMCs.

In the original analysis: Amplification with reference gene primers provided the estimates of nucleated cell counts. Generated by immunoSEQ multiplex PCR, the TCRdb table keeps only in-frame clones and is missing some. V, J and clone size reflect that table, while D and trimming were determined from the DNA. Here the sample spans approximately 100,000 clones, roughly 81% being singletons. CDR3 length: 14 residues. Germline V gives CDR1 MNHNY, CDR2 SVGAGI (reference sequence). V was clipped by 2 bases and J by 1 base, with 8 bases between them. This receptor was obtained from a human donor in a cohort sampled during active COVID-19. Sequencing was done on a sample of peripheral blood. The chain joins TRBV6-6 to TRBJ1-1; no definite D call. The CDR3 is CASSYAGSNTEAFF. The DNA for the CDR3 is TGTGCCAGCAGTTACGCCGGGTCGAACACTGAAGCTTTCTTT.